The 18 T cell receptor beta chains below come from one sample, sequenced in a study of T cell responses to AZD1222 COVID-19 vaccine (dated by TCRdb to the early 2020s). The library was obtained by the immunoSEQ multiplex PCR assay. Drawn from immuneACCESS, this table holds only the in-frame rearrangements with V and J called that TCRdb kept. Clones are partly lost; checked studies trace under half to an unresolved V gene and leave the rest unexplained. Here the sample has roughly 120,000 clones; about 92% occur a single time. Around 5.1% of the sample comes from the top ten. The time point label here, explained by the study, means: about 28 days (+/-7) after the second vaccine dose. The starting material was peripheral blood, obtained 28 days after the second AZD1222 dose. The source of these receptors is an adult who received the AZD1222 COVID-19 vaccine.

The chain uses TRBV20-1 and TRBJ1-1, with no clear D. Germline CDR1 and CDR2: DFQATT and SNEGSKA (reference sequence). Trimming cost V 2 bases and J 0 bases, with 1 base left between them. This CDR3 is built from 11 residues. The chain's CDR3 is CSARLNTEAFF. The DNA for the CDR3 is TGCAGTGCTAGACTGAACACTGAAGCTTTCTTT.

The CDR3 DNA reads as TGTGCCACCAGCAGAGGGGAGGGGAGATTTAATGAAAAACTGTTTTTT. Translation: CATSRGEGRFNEKLFF. The V gene is TRBV15, the J gene TRBJ1-4, with a possible D match to TRBD1 (5 bases). The germline CDR1 and CDR2 sequences are LNHNV and YYDKDF (reference sequence). Trimming shortened V by 1 base and J by 4 bases, and 13 bases separated the two germline ends. The CDR3 length is 16 residues.

The chain has TRBV2 and TRBJ2-1, with 7 bases fitting TRBD2. Germline V gene sequence: CDR1 SNHLY, CDR2 FYNNEI. The V gene end was trimmed by 6 bases and the J gene end by 8 bases; junction bases not matched to a gene: 7. The CDR3 spans 13 residues. CDR3 sequence reads: CASSLRLAHEQFF. The CDR3 coding sequence is TGTGCCAGCAGCCTTCGACTAGCCCATGAGCAGTTCTTC. Filled out from reference TRBV2 and TRBJ2-1, the complete variable domain reads EPEVTQTPSHQVTQMGQEVILRCVPISNHLYFYWYRQILGQKVEFLVSFYNNEISEKSEIFDDQFSVERPDGSNFTLKIRSTKLEDSAMYFCASSLRLAHEQFFGPGTRLTVL.

The gene calls are TRBV10-2 and TRBJ1-2; TRBD1 matches at 7 bases. Germline lookup yields CDR1 WSHSY and CDR2 SAAADI. The V gene end was trimmed by 0 bases and the J gene end by 2 bases; junction bases not matched to a gene: 6. The CDR3 covers 16 residues. CDR3 DNA: TGCGCCAGCAGTGAGTCCCCCTCGACAGGGAACTATGGCTACACCTTC. It specifies CASSESPSTGNYGYTF.

This chain joins TRBV7-9 and TRBJ2-5; no firm D call. The CDR3 consists of 13 residues. Trimming took off 2 bases at V and 5 bases at J, with 9 bases between the two ends. The germline V gene encodes CDR1 SEHNR and CDR2 FQNEAQ (reference sequence). CDR3 amino acids: CASSLFRMETQYF. The CDR3 nucleotides read TGTGCCAGCAGCTTATTCAGGATGGAGACCCAGTACTTC.

The chain has TRBV15 and TRBJ1-2, with D uncertain. Trimming cost V 3 bases and J 4 bases, with 6 bases left between them. Germline values: CDR1 LNHNV, CDR2 YYDKDF (reference sequence). This CDR3 spans 12 amino acids. CDR3 sequence reads: CATSRRSYGYTF. CDR3 bases: TGTGCCACCAGCAGGCGGAGCTATGGCTACACCTTC.

This clone was picked up one time. The chain uses TRBV19 and TRBJ2-2; no definite D call. The V and J ends lost 0 bases and 5 bases respectively, with 13 bases between them. In germline, CDR1 is LNHDA, CDR2 SQIVND (reference sequence). This CDR3 has 16 amino acids. The DNA for the CDR3 is TGTGCCAGTAGTATAGATCATCGGGCGACTACCGGGGAGCTGTTTTTT. Encoded protein: CASSIDHRATTGELFF.

The chain links TRBV19 to TRBJ1-2, with 7 bases that match TRBD1. The germline V gene has CDR1 LNHDA and CDR2 SQIVND (reference sequence). V dropped 2 bases and J dropped 4; count of bases not matched to a gene: 4. CDR3 size: 14 residues. In nucleotides, the CDR3 is TGTGCCAGTAGTATACAGGGGGGTGTCTATGGCTACACCTTC. Its translation: CASSIQGGVYGYTF.

This chain joins TRBV18 and TRBJ1-1; no definite D call. CDR3 size: 14 residues. Trimming removed 4 bases from V and 0 bases from J, with 9 bases in between. From germline, CDR1 is KGHSH and CDR2 LQKENI. CDR3 sequence reads: CASSLAHMNTEAFF. The CDR3 DNA follows: TGTGCCAGCTCACTCGCACACATGAACACTGAAGCTTTCTTT.

V is TRBV6-1 and J is TRBJ2-7; TRBD2 matches 7 bases. The V segment lost 2 bases and the J segment 2 bases; nucleotides outside the gene matches: 6. CDR1 MNHNS and CDR2 SASEGT come from the germline V gene. The CDR3 is 15 amino acids. The CDR3 protein is CASSENSGRTYEQYF. In DNA form, the CDR3 reads TGTGCCAGCAGTGAAAATAGCGGGCGGACCTACGAGCAGTACTTC.

The V and J genes are TRBV2 and TRBJ2-1; weak D call: TRBD1 (7 bases). Trimming removed 8 bases from V and 3 bases from J, with 11 bases in between. This CDR3 has 13 residues. The germline gives CDR1 SNHLY, CDR2 FYNNEI. The CDR3 spells CASPRGDYNEQFF. Written as DNA, the CDR3 is TGTGCCAGCCCCAGGGGGGACTACAATGAGCAGTTCTTC.

The chain couples TRBV20-1 to TRBJ2-3; TRBD1 matches at 10 bases. The germline CDR1 and CDR2 sequences are DFQATT and SNEGSKA (reference sequence). The CDR3 spans 11 residues. The ends lost 2 bases at V and 15 bases at J; junction bases unmatched: 5. The CDR3 sequence: CSARIGQGEYF. In DNA form, the CDR3 reads TGCAGTGCTAGAATAGGACAGGGGGAATATTTT.

This chain connects TRBV5-1 to TRBJ1-2; no definite D call. Trimming took 4 bases from V and 6 from J, leaving 16 bases between them. Germline CDR1 and CDR2: SGHRS and YFSETQ. The CDR3 length is 14 residues. As DNA, the CDR3 is TGCGCCAGCAGCGCTTGGCAATTAATAGATGGCTACACCTTC. The encoded protein is CASSAWQLIDGYTF.

In DNA, the CDR3 is TGTGCCAGCAGAATGACGGTTGGGACTGAAGCTTTCTTT. Translated: CASRMTVGTEAFF. The genes are TRBV7-9 and TRBJ1-1; D call uncertain. The CDR3 has 13 residues. V lost 6 bases, J lost 5 bases, and 13 bases lay in between. Germline CDR1 SEHNR, CDR2 FQNEAQ (reference sequence).

V and J are TRBV7-2 and TRBJ2-1; no firm D call. CDR1 SGHTA and CDR2 FQGNSA come from the germline V gene. This CDR3 contains 13 residues. The V end lost 3 bases, the J end lost 4 bases, and 7 bases lay between the germline ends. The CDR3 spells CASSLTRYNEQFF. The CDR3 DNA reads as TGTGCCAGCAGCTTGACGAGGTACAATGAGCAGTTCTTC.

This sequence joins TRBV7-6 and TRBJ2-7, with D perhaps matching TRBD1 or TRBD2 (5 bases each). Trimming pared 6 bases from V and 6 bases from J, leaving 18 bases between. CDR1 and CDR2 (germline): SGHVS, FNYEAQ. The CDR3 length is 14 residues. CDR3 DNA: TGTGCCAGCAGAAAGGGACCTAATAGCCCCGAGCAGTACTTC. Its translation: CASRKGPNSPEQYF.

The chain recombines TRBV5-6 with TRBJ2-7, with TRBD2 as a possible D gene (5 bases). Trimming left V 0 bases short and J 5 bases short, with 9 bases between. The germline CDR1 and CDR2 sequences are SGHDT and YYEEEE. This CDR3 has 13 amino acids. As DNA, the CDR3 is TGTGCCAGCAGCTTGGGGGGAGTGGACGAGCAGTACTTC. Translation gives CASSLGGVDEQYF.

The chain employs TRBV6-2 or TRBV6-3 and TRBJ2-7, with 11 bases matching TRBD2. CDR1 and CDR2 (germline): MNHEY, SVGEGT. V shed 5 bases, J shed 3 bases, and the junction held 6 bases outside the gene matches. There are 15 residues in the CDR3. The CDR3 protein is CASSQTSGRNYEQYF. The CDR3 nucleotides are TGTGCCAGCAGTCAAACTAGCGGGAGAAACTACGAGCAGTACTTC.